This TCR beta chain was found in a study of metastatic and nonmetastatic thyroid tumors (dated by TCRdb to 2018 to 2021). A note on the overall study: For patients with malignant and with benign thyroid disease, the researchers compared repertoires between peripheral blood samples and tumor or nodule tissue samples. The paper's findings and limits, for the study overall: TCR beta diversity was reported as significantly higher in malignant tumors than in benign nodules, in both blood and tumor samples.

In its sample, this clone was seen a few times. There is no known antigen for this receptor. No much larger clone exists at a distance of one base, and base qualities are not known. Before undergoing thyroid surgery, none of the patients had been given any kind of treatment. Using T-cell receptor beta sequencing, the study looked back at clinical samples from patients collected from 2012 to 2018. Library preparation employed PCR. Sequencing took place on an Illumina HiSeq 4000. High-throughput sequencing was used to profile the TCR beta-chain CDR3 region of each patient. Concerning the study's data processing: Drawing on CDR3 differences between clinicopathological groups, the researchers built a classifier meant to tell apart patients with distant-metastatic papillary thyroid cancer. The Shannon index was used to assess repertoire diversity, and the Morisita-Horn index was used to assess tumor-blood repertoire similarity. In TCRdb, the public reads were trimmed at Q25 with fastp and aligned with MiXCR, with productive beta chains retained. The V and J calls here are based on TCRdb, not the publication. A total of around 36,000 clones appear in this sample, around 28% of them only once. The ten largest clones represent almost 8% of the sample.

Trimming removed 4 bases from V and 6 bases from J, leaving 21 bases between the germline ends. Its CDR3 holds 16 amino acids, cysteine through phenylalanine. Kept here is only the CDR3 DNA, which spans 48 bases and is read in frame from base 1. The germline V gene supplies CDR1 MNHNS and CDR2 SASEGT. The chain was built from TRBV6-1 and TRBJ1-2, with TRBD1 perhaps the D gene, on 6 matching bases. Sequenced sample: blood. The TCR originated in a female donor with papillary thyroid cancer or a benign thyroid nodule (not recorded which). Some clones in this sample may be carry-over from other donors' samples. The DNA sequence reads TGTGCCAGCAGTGGCGAGGCTCATGGGGGCACTGATGGCTACACCTTC. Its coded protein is CASSGEAHGGTDGYTF.